This T cell receptor (beta chain) was profiled in a study of cytomegalovirus exposure and HLA in healthy donors. Looking at the study overall: Earlier sequencing of about 179 million T cells yielded around 120 million unique TCR beta sequences. Overall study results and limits: It was confirmed in vitro that three of the CMV-associated chains were specific for CMV antigens. Immune exposure information comprised only CMV serostatus.

Researchers ran the PCR with 60 Vbeta and 13 Jbeta primers. Assay used: immunoSEQ multiplex PCR; TCRdb lists only in-frame clones, some missing. The repertoire has more than 100,000 clones, approximately 84% of them found once; the top ten carry around 1.5%. Details on this clone: What it binds is not known.

J was trimmed by 4 bases and V by 5 bases; bases with no gene match: 5. The CDR3 is 14 amino acids. Germline loops: CDR1 SQVTM, CDR2 ANQGSEA. The genes are TRBV29-1 and TRBJ2-5; 12 bases align to TRBD2. The sample consisted of PBMCs. This TCR was sampled from a woman in her late teens or twenties in good health and CMV-seronegative. The CDR3 bases are TGCAGCGTTTTGGGACTAGCGGGTCGAGAGACCCAGTACTTC. The encoded protein is CSVLGLAGRETQYF.